This T cell receptor (beta chain) was captured by sequencing in a study of control samples from healthy donors and cancer patients (dated by TCRdb to about 2020). Notes on this clone: This clone's antigen is unknown. Base qualities are missing; no much larger clone stands one base away.

Library preparation was by the immunoSEQ multiplex PCR assay. Not all clones reach the TCRdb copy of this immuneACCESS table, which keeps in-frame sequences only. Checked studies attribute under half of the gap to unresolved V genes and leave the rest unexplained. The sample data list some 200,000 clones, and 90% to 95% of these were observed just once. The ten biggest clones cover about 1.6% of the sample. Per the germline V gene, MGHRA is the CDR1 and YSYEKL is the CDR2. The junction shows trimming of 4 bases on V and 0 bases on J, plus 13 bases between the germline ends. Including cysteine and phenylalanine, the CDR3 has 15 amino acids. The retained sequence is limited to the CDR3, 45 bases, with the frame set at the first base.

Sequenced material: blood. This receptor chain uses TRBV4-1 and TRBJ2-7; the D gene may be TRBD1 or TRBD2, since each aligns over 5 bases. This clonotype was sampled from a man aged 18 to 29 in good health. This receptor carries the CDR3 CASSRSGTASYEQYF. The sequenced DNA: TGCGCCAGCAGCCGCTCCGGGACGGCCTCCTACGAGCAGTACTTC.